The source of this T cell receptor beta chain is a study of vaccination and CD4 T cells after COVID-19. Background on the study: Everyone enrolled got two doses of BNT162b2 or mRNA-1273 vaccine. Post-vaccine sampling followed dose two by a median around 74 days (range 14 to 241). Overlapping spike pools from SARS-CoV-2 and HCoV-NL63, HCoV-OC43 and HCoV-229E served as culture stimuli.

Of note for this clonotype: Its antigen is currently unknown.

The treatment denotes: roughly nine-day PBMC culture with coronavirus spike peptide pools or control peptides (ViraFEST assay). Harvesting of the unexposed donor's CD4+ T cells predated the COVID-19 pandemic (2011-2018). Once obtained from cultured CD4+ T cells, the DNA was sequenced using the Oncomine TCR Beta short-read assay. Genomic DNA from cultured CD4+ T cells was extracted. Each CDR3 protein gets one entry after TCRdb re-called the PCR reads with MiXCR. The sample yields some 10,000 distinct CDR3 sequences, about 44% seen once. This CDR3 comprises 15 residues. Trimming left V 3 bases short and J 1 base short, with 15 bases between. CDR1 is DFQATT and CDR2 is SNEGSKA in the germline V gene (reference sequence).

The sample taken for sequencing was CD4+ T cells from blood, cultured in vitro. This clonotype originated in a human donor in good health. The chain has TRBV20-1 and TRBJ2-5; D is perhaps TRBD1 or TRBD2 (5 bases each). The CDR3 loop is CSASSGTLLQETQYF. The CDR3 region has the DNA TGCAGTGCTAGTTCGGGGACCCTCCTCCAAGAGACCCAGTACTTC.